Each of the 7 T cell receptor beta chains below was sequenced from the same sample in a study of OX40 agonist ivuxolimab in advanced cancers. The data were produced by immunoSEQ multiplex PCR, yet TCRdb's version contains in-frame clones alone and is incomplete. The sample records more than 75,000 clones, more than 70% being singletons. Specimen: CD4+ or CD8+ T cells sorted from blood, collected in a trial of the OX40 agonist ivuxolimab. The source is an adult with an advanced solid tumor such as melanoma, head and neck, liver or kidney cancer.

CDR3 protein: CASRGGSAADTQYF. Here the CDR3 DNA reads TGTGCCAGCAGGGGCGGGAGCGCCGCAGATACGCAGTATTTT. The V and J genes are TRBV6-6 and TRBJ2-3; TRBD2 matches at 7 bases. Germline CDR1 MNHNY, CDR2 SVGAGI (reference sequence). The CDR3 loop spans 14 amino acids. Losses at the gene ends were 6 bases for V and 4 bases for J; bases not matched to a gene: 7.

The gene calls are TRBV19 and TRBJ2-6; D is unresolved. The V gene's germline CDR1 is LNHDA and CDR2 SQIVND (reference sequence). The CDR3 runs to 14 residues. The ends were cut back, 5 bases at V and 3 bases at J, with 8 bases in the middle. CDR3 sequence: CASSSGLGANVLTF. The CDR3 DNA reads TGTGCCAGTAGTTCCGGGCTTGGGGCCAACGTCCTGACTTTC.

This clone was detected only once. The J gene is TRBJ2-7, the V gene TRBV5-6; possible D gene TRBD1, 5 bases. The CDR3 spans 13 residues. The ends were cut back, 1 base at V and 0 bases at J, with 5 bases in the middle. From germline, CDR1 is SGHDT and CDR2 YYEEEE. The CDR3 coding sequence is TGTGCCAGCAGCTTGAGGGGCTCCTACGAGCAGTACGTC. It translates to CASSLRGSYEQYV.

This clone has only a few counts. CDR3 sequence (DNA): TGTGCCAGCAGCAATCCCGACAGGGGGTATAATGAAAAACTGTTTTTT. Residues: CASSNPDRGYNEKLFF. V and J are TRBV11-2 and TRBJ1-4; 9 nucleotides match TRBD1. The germline V gene encodes CDR1 SGHAT and CDR2 FQNNGV. The CDR3 runs 16 residues. After removal of 5 bases from V and 4 bases from J, the junction contained 8 bases not matched to a gene.

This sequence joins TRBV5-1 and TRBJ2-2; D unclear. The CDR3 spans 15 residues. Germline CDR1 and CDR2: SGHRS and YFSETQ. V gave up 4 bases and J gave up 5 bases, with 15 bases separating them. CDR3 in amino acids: CASSPGPGWTGELFF. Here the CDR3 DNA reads TGCGCCAGCAGCCCCGGTCCTGGGTGGACCGGGGAGCTGTTTTTT.

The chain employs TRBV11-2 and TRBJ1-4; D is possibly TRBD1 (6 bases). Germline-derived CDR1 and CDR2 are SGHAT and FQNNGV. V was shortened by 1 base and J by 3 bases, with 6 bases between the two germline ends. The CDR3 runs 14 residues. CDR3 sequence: CASSLGTANEKLFF. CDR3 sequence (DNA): TGTGCCAGCAGCTTAGGGACAGCTAATGAAAAACTGTTTTTT. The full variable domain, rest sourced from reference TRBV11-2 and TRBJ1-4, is EAGVAQSPRYKIIEKRQSVAFWCNPISGHATLYWYQQILGQGPKLLIQFQNNGVVDDSQLPKDRFSAERLKGVDSTLKIQPAKLEDSAVYLCASSLGTANEKLFFGSGTQLSVL.

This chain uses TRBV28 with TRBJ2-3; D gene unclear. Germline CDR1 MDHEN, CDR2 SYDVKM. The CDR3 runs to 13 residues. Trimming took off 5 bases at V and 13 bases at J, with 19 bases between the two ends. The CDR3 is CASSISLRDRKYF. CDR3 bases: TGTGCCAGCAGTATCTCTTTGAGAGACCGAAAGTATTTT.